This T cell receptor (beta chain) was sequenced during a study of blood T cell repertoires in COVID-19. Turning to the study itself: The origin of the acute and convalescent COVID-19 samples was the United States, Italy and Spain. Sample material is recorded as cDNA or gDNA derived from T cells, B-cell-depleted T cells, or PBMCs.

The germline V and J ends were trimmed by 0 bases and 3 bases, with 18 bases remaining between them. This CDR3 has 17 amino acids. From germline, CDR1 is MNHEY and CDR2 SVGEGT. Under the authors' procedure: The assay estimated nucleated cells by amplifying reference gene primers. Sequencing was performed with immunoSEQ multiplex PCR; in TCRdb, only in-frame clones are kept and a portion is missing. V, J and clone size were drawn from that table, and D and trimming were deduced from the DNA. The sample carries under 350,000 clones, around 85% recorded once. This sequence was found in a woman in her 70s with acute or convalescent COVID-19. The chain employs TRBV6-2 or TRBV6-3 and TRBJ2-7; D is unresolved. The sequenced sample consisted of peripheral blood. The CDR3 is CASSYSLFEKPNYEQYF. DNA of the CDR3: TGTGCCAGCAGTTACTCCCTTTTTGAGAAACCCAACTACGAGCAGTACTTC.